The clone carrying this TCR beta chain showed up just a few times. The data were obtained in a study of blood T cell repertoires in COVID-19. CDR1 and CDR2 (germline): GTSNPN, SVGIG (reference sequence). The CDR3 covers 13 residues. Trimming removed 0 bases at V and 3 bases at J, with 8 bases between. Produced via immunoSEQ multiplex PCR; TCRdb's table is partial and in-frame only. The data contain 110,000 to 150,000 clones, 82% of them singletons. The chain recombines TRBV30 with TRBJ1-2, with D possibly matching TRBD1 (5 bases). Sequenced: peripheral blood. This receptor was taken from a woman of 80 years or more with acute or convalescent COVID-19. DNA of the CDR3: TGTGCCTGGAGTGTAGGGGAACACTATGGCTACACCTTC. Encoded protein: CAWSVGEHYGYTF.